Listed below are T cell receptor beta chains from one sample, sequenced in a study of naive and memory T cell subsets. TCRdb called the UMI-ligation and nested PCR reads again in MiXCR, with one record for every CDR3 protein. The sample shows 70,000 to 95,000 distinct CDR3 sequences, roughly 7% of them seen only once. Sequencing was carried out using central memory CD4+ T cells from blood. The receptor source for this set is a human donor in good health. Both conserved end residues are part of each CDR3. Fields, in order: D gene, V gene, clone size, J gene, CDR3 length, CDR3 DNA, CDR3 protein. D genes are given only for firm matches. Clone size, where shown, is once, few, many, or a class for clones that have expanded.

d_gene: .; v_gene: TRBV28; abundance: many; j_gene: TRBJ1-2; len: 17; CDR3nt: TGTGCCAGCGCGGTGGTGGAGCAGGGCGTACCCTCGGATGGCTACACCTTC; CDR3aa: CASAVVEQGVPSDGYTF
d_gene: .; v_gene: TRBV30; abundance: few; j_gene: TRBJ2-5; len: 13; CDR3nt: TGTGCCTGGAGTGTACCTGGCGCTGAGACCCAGTACTTC; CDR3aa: CAWSVPGAETQYF
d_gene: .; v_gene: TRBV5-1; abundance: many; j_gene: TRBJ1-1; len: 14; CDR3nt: TGCGCCAGCAGCTTGGACGGTGTGGGCACTGAAGCTTTCTTT; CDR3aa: CASSLDGVGTEAFF
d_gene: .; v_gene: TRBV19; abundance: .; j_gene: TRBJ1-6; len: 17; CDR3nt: TGTGCCAGTAGTGTCCGTCAAGACGCAGCGGGAAATTCACCCCTCCACTTT; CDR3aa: CASSVRQDAAGNSPLHF
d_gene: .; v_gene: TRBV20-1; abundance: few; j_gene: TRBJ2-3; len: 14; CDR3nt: TGCAGTGCTAGAGACCCGAGGGCCGGAGATACGCAGTATTTT; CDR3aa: CSARDPRAGDTQYF
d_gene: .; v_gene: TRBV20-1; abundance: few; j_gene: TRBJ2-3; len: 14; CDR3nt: TGCAGTGCTAGAGATGATGGGCACACAGATACGCAGTATTTT; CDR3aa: CSARDDGHTDTQYF
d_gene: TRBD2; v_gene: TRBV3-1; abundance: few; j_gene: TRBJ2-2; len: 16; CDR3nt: TGTGCCAGCAGCCAGGGGGGGCTAGCGGGACCCGGGGAGCTGTTTTTT; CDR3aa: CASSQGGLAGPGELFF
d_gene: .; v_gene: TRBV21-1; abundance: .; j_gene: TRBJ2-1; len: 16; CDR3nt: TGTGCCAGCAGCAAAGCCAGGGGAACCCCCTACTATGAGCAGTTCTTC; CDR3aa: CASSKARGTPYYEQFF
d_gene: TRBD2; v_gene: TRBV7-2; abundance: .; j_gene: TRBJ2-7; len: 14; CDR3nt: TGTGCCAGCAGCTTAGCGGGAGGGGATTACGAGCAGTACTTC; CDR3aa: CASSLAGGDYEQYF
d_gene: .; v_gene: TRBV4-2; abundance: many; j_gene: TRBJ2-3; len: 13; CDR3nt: TGTGCCAGCGCTAGTTCTAGCACAGATACGCAGTATTTT; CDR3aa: CASASSSTDTQYF
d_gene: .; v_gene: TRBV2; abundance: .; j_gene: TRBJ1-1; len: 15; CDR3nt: TGTGCCAGCAGTGGTTCAGGATGGCGAAACACTGAAGCTTTCTTT; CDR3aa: CASSGSGWRNTEAFF
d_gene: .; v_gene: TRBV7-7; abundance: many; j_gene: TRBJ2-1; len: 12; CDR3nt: TGTGCCAGCAGCAAACCCCGCGGGGAGCAGTTCTTC; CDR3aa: CASSKPRGEQFF
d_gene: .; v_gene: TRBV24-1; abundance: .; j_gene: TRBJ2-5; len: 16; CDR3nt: TGTGCCACCAGTCGGGGGAGAACCGGGACCCAAGAGACCCAGTACTTC; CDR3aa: CATSRGRTGTQETQYF
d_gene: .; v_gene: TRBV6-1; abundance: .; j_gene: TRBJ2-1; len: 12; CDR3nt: TGTGCCAGCAGATTAACCCACAATGAGCAGTTCTTC; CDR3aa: CASRLTHNEQFF
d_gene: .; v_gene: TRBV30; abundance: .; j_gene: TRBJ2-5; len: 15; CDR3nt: TGTGCCTGGACTCCCGGATCGGCCCAGGGAGAGACCCAGTACTTC; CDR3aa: CAWTPGSAQGETQYF
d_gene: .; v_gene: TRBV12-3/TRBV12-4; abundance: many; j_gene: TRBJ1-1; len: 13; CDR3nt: TGTGCCAGTCTCAGGGAAGGGGACACTGAAGCTTTCTTT; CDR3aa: CASLREGDTEAFF
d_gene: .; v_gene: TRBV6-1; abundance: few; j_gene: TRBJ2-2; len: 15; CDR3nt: TGTGCCAGCAGTGAAAGGATACTAACCACCGGGGAGCTGTTTTTT; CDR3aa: CASSERILTTGELFF
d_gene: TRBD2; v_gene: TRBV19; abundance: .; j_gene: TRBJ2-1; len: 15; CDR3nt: TGTGCCAGTGGGTCGATAGCGGGGGCCTACAATGAGCAGTTCTTC; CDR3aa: CASGSIAGAYNEQFF
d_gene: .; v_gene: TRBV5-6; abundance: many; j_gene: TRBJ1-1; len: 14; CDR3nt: TGTGCCAGCAGCTTCAGGGTTCTGAACACTGAAGCTTTCTTT; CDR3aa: CASSFRVLNTEAFF
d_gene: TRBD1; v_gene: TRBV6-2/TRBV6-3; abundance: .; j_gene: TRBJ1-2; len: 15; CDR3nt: TGTGTCAGCAGTCACCGAGGACAGGGAAACTATGGCTACACCTTC; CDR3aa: CVSSHRGQGNYGYTF
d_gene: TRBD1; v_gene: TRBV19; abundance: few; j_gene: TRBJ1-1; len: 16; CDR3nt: TGTGCCAGTAGTCCGGGACAGGGGAACATGAACACTGAAGCTTTCTTT; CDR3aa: CASSPGQGNMNTEAFF
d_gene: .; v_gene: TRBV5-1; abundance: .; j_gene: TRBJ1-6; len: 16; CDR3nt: TGCGCCAGCAGCTTGGGGGCGATATCCTATAATTCACCCCTCCACTTT; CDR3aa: CASSLGAISYNSPLHF
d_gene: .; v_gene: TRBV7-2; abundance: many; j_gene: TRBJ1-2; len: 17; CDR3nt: TGTGCCAGCAGCTTACTGGTGGGGGGTAACCCTAACTATGGCTACACCTTC; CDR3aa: CASSLLVGGNPNYGYTF
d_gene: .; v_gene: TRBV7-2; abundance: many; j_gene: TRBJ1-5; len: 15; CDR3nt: TGTGCCAGCAGCTTAGCGCCAGGACGGAATCAGCCCCAGCATTTT; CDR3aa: CASSLAPGRNQPQHF
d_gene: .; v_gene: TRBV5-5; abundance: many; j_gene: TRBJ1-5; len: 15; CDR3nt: .; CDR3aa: CASTFGAGLGQPQHF
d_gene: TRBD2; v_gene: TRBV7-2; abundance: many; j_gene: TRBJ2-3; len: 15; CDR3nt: TGTGCCAGCAGCCCACTAGCGGTCGGCACAGATACGCAGTATTTT; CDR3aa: CASSPLAVGTDTQYF
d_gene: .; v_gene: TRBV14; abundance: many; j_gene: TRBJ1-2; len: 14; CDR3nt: TGTGCCAGCAGCCAAGCCCTTTGGAACTATGGCTACACCTTC; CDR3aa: CASSQALWNYGYTF
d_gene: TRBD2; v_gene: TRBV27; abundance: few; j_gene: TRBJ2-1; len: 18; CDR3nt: TGTGCCAGCAGTTTATTTGGACTAGCGAGGAGCTCCTACAATGAGCAGTTCTTC; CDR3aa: CASSLFGLARSSYNEQFF
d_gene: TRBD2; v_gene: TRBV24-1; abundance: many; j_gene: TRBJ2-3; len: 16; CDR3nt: TGTGCCACCAGTGATTATAGCGGGGGGCGGACAGATACGCAGTATTTT; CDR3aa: CATSDYSGGRTDTQYF
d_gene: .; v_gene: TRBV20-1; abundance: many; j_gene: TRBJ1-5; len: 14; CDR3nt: TGCAGTGCTAGGCAGGGAATCAGGGGTCAGCCCCAGCATTTT; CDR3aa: CSARQGIRGQPQHF
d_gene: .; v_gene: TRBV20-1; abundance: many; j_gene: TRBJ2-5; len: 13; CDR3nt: TGCAGTGCCTCAGCGGGTCTCCAAGAGACCCAGTACTTC; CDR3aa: CSASAGLQETQYF
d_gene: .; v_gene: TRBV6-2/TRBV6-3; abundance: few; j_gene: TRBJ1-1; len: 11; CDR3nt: TGTGCCACCCTCGGGCTAACTGAAGCTTTCTTT; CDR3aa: CATLGLTEAFF
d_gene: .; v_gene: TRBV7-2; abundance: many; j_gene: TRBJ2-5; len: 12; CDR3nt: TGTGCCAGCAGGAGACCTCAAGAGACCCAGTACTTC; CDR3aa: CASRRPQETQYF
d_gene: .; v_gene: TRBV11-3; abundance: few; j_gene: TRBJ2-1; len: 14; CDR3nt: TGTGCCAGCAGCTTAACCCCGTGGGGGCTTGAGCAGTTCTTC; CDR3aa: CASSLTPWGLEQFF
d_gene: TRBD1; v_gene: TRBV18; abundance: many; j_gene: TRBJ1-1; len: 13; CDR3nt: TGTGCCAGCTCACCGACGACAGGGGGTGACGCTTTCTTT; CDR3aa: CASSPTTGGDAFF
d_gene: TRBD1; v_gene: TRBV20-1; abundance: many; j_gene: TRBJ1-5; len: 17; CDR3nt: TGCAGTGCTAGAACCGGGACAGGGGGCAGGAGCAATCAGCCCCAGCATTTT; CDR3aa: CSARTGTGGRSNQPQHF
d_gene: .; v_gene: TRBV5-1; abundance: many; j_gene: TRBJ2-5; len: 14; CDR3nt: TGCGCCAGCAGCTTGGCTCCGCCCGAAGAGACCCAGTACTTC; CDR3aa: CASSLAPPEETQYF
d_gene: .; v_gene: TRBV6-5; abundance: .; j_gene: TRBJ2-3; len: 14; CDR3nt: TGTGCCAGCAGTTACTCACAGTCGTCAGATACGCAGTATTTT; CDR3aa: CASSYSQSSDTQYF
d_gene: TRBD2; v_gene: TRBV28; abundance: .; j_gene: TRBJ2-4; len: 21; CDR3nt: TGTGCCAGCAGTTCTACTTTCCGACTAGCGGGAACATTCCTAGCCAAAAACATTCAGTACTTC; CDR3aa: CASSSTFRLAGTFLAKNIQYF
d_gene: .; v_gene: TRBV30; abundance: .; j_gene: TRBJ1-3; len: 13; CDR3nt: TGTGCCTGGGGGTCCTCCTCTGGAAACACCATATATTTT; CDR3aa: CAWGSSSGNTIYF
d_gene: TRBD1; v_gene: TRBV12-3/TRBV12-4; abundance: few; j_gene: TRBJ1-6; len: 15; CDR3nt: TGTGCCAGCAGCAGGGACAGTCCTAATAATTCACCCCTCCACTTT; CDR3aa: CASSRDSPNNSPLHF
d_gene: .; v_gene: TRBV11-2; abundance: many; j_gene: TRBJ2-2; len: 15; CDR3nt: TGTGCCAGCAGCTTAATTTCCGGGAGCCTCAGGGAGCTGTTTTTT; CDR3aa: CASSLISGSLRELFF
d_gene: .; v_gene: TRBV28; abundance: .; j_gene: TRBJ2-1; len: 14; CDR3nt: TGTGCCAGCAGTCCAGGACGGGGCTACAATGAGCAGTTCTTC; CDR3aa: CASSPGRGYNEQFF
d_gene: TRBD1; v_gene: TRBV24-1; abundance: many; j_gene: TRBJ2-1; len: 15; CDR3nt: TGTGCCACCAGTGAGTCCGGGACAGCTAACAATGAGCAGTTCTTC; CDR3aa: CATSESGTANNEQFF
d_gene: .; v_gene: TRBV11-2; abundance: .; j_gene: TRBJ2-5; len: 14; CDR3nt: TGTGCCAGCAGCCCCGGGGTGGGCGGAGAGACCCAGTACTTC; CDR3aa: CASSPGVGGETQYF
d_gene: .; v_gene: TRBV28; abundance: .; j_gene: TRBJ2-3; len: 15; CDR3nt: TGTGCCAGCACCTCCTGGACATCTAGCACAGATACGCAGTATTTT; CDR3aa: CASTSWTSSTDTQYF
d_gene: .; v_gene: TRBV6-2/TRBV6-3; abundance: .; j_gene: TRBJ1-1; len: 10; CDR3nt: TGTGCCAGCGGGTCTTTGAGAGCTTTCTTT; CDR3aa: CASGSLRAFF
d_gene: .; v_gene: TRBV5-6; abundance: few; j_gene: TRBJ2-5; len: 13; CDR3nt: TGTGCCAGCAGCGCTGACAGGAGGGAGACCCAGTACTTC; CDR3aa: CASSADRRETQYF
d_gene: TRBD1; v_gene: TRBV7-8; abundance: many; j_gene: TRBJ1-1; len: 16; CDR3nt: TGTGCCAGCAGCTTAGAAAGGACAGGGATGAACACTGAAGCTTTCTTT; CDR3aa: CASSLERTGMNTEAFF
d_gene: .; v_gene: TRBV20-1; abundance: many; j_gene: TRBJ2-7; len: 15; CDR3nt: TGCAGTGCTAGAGGATCGGGTCTCATGCGGTACGAGCAGTACTTC; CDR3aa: CSARGSGLMRYEQYF
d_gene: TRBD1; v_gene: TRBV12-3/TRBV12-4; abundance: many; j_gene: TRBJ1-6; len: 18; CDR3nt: TGTGCCAGCAGTACCACGACGACAGGGGGCTCCTATAATTCACCCCTCCACTTT; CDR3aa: CASSTTTTGGSYNSPLHF
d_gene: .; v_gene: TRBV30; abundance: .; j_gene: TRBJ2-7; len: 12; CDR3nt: TGTGCCTGGAACCTAGGTAACTACGAGCAGTACTTC; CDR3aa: CAWNLGNYEQYF
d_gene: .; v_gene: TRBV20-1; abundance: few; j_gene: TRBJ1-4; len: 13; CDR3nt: TGCAGTGCTGCGGACGTAACGAATGAAAAACTGTTTTTT; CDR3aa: CSAADVTNEKLFF
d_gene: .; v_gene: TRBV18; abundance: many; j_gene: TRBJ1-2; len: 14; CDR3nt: TGTGCCAGCTCACCAAGGGGAGAGGACTATGGCTACACCTTC; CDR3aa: CASSPRGEDYGYTF
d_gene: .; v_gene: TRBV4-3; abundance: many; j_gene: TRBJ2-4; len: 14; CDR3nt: TGCGCCAGCAGCCAGGGACTCCTCTCAAACATTCAGTACTTC; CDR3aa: CASSQGLLSNIQYF